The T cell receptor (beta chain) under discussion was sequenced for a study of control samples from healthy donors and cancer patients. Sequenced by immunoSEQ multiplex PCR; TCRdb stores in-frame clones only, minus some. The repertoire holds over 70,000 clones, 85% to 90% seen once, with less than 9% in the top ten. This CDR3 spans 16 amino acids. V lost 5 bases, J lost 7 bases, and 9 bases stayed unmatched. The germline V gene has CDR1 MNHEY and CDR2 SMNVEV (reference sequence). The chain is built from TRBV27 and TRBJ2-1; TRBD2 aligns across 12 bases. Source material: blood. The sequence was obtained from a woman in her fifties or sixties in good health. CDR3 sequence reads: CASSLGTSGWGNEQFF. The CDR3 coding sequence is TGTGCCAGCAGTCTAGGGACTAGCGGGTGGGGGAATGAGCAGTTCTTC.